This section outlines one TCR beta chain sequence together with its context. In the original analysis: Estimated nucleated cell counts came from reference gene primer amplification. The repertoire was sequenced with immunoSEQ multiplex PCR; TCRdb's copy has only in-frame clones and lacks some. For V, J and clone size, that table is used; D and trimming come from the DNA. The sample has about 90,000 clones, approximately 86% seen once. This specimen comes from a study of blood T cell repertoires in COVID-19. Study summary: The study drew acute and convalescent COVID-19 samples from the United States, Italy and Spain. The cDNA or gDNA used as material had been derived from T cells, B-cell-depleted T cells, or PBMCs.

The CDR3 runs to 14 residues. The V gene's germline CDR1 is MNHEY and CDR2 SMNVEV (reference sequence). V was cut by 6 bases and J by 4 bases, with 16 bases left in between. The receptor was isolated from an elderly man with acute or convalescent COVID-19. This sequence joins TRBV27 and TRBJ2-7, with D perhaps matching TRBD2 (5 bases). Specimen: peripheral blood. CDR3 coding DNA: TGTGCCAGCAGCCTGGGTTCAGGACTGTACGAGCAGTACTTC. It translates to CASSLGSGLYEQYF.